Below, 4 T cell receptor beta chains from the same sample are listed, as sequenced in a study of blood T cell repertoires in COVID-19. Profiled with immunoSEQ multiplex PCR; TCRdb holds only in-frame clones, not every one. The sample lists around 77,000 clones, roughly 90% occurring once. The sequencing input was peripheral blood. These receptors all come from a woman older than 75 with active or convalescent COVID-19.

In this sample, this clone turned up once. The chain has TRBV5-1 and TRBJ2-7; TRBD2 agrees at 11 bases. V shed 0 bases, J shed 7 bases, and the junction held 12 bases outside the gene matches. The CDR3 loop spans 17 amino acids. In germline, CDR1 is SGHRS, CDR2 YFSETQ. For the CDR3, the DNA is TGCGCCAGCAGCTTGGCCCTGACTAGCGGGGATCCCTGGGAGCAGTACTTC. Amino acid sequence: CASSLALTSGDPWEQYF.

The gene calls are TRBV5-4 and TRBJ2-2, with D unresolved. The CDR3 consists of 14 residues. CDR1 and CDR2 (germline): SGHNT, YYREEE (reference sequence). Trimming removed 2 bases at V and 6 bases at J, with 11 bases between. This chain's CDR3 is CASSFSRVSGELFF. The CDR3 region has the DNA TGTGCCAGCAGCTTTAGTCGCGTATCCGGGGAGCTGTTTTTT.

This chain uses TRBV6-1 with TRBJ1-6; D is possibly TRBD1 (5 bases). The CDR3 sequence is 16 residues long. V lost 1 base and J lost 5, with 12 bases in between. Germline V gene lookup returns CDR1 MNHNS and CDR2 SASEGT. The CDR3 spells CASSEGGARDNSPLHF. The CDR3 nucleotides read TGTGCCAGCAGTGAAGGCGGGGCCAGGGATAATTCACCCCTCCACTTT.

The sample holds a few counts of this clone. The V gene is TRBV9, the J gene TRBJ2-7, with a weak D call TRBD1 (5 bases). Germline V lookup: CDR1 SGDLS, CDR2 YYNGEE. V lost 0 bases to trimming and J lost 3 bases, with 10 bases between them. CDR3 length: 14 residues. The CDR3 protein is CASSVGSGHYEQYF. The CDR3 DNA reads as TGTGCCAGCAGCGTAGGGTCAGGGCACTACGAGCAGTACTTC.